Following are 29 T cell receptor beta chains from one sample sequenced in a study of blood T cell repertoires in COVID-19. Sequencing used immunoSEQ multiplex PCR; TCRdb keeps in-frame clones, though not all of them. The sample lists about 220,000 clones; under 90% were seen once. Sequenced input: peripheral blood. The receptors were sampled from a young man with active or convalescent COVID-19.

V usage is TRBV2 and J usage is TRBJ1-5; 7 bases match TRBD1. V trimming: 6 bases; J trimming: 2 bases; junction bases outside the gene matches: 7. This CDR3 is 15 amino acids long. Germline V gives CDR1 SNHLY, CDR2 FYNNEI. The CDR3 is CASRPQGIGNQPQHF. The CDR3 nucleotides are TGTGCCAGCAGACCACAGGGGATAGGCAATCAGCCCCAGCATTTT.

The chain recombines TRBV27 with TRBJ2-2, with 10 bases fitting TRBD2. CDR3 length: 16 amino acids. CDR1 MNHEY and CDR2 SMNVEV come from the germline V gene (reference sequence). Unmatched junction bases numbered 7, after V lost 4 bases and J lost 5 bases. The CDR3 DNA reads TGTGCCAGCAGTTACAGCGGGAGGGCGAGGACCGGGGAGCTGTTTTTT. Translation gives CASSYSGRARTGELFF.

V and J are TRBV7-2 and TRBJ2-3, with 7 positions matching TRBD1. The CDR3 has 14 residues. The trim removed 10 bases at V and 0 bases at J, leaving 7 bases unmatched. CDR1 and CDR2 (germline): SGHTA, FQGNSA. DNA of the CDR3: TGTGCCACACGGGACAGACTTAGCACAGATACGCAGTATTTT. It specifies CATRDRLSTDTQYF. Filled out from reference TRBV7-2 and TRBJ2-3, the complete variable domain reads GAGVSQSPSNKVTEKGKDVELRCDPISGHTALYWYRQSLGQGLEFLIYFQGNSAPDKSGLPSDRFSAERTGGSVSTLTIQRTQQEDSAVYLCATRDRLSTDTQYFGPGTRLTVL.

This clone was observed a few times. This rearrangement joins TRBV6-1 to TRBJ1-3, with a weak D call TRBD1 (5 bases). Trimming shortened V by 4 bases and J by 0 bases, and 19 bases separated the two germline ends. CDR1 is MNHNS and CDR2 is SASEGT in the germline V gene. CDR3 length: 18 amino acids. The CDR3 spells CASSVSRRGGYSGNTIYF. The CDR3 DNA follows: TGTGCCAGCAGTGTGAGCAGGCGGGGCGGATACTCTGGAAACACCATATATTTT.

CDR3 bases: TGTGCCAGCAGCCCAGGGTTTTTGACTGAAGCTTTCTTT. As protein: CASSPGFLTEAFF. The V gene is TRBV5-6, the J gene TRBJ1-1; weak D call: TRBD1 (5 bases). V was shortened by 4 bases and J by 5 bases, with 12 bases between the two germline ends. Germline V gene data show CDR1 as SGHDT and CDR2 as YYEEEE. CDR3 length equals 13 residues.

The table lists this clone with a few counts. The genes are TRBV4-3 and TRBJ1-2, with D uncertain. Between the trimmed V and J ends, which lost 0 bases and 4 bases, there was a span of 15 bases. This CDR3 has 16 residues. Germline loops: CDR1 LGHNA, CDR2 YSLEER. The CDR3, as DNA: TGCGCCAGCAGCCAAGATTTAGACGGCGGTGGCTATGGCTACACCTTC. Translation gives CASSQDLDGGGYGYTF.

In this sample, this clone turned up once. CDR3 sequence: CASTLDRLAQNYTF. The CDR3 region has the DNA TGTGCCAGCACCCTGGACAGACTTGCCCAAAACTACACCTTC. The chain uses TRBV21-1 and TRBJ1-2; whether TRBD1, the table's D call, matches the DNA was not checked. TRBV21-1 is reported as a pseudogene. This CDR3 is built from 14 residues.

The genes are TRBV19 and TRBJ2-1, with 7 bases that match TRBD2. The CDR3 totals 14 residues. V lost 9 bases to trimming and J lost 6 bases; unmatched junction nucleotides: 11. Germline V gene sequence: CDR1 LNHDA, CDR2 SQIVND (reference sequence). CDR3 in amino acids: CASRREATGNEQFF. Written as DNA, the CDR3 is TGTGCCAGCCGCCGGGAGGCTACCGGCAATGAGCAGTTCTTC.

The V call is TRBV3-1 (or the pseudogene TRBV3-2), the J call TRBJ2-3, with 7 nucleotides matching TRBD2. The CDR3 covers 15 residues. V trimming: 4 bases; J trimming: 14 bases; junction bases outside the gene matches: 18. Germline V gene data show CDR1 as LGHDT and CDR2 as YNNKEL (reference sequence). CDR3 nucleotides: TGTGCCAGCAGCCTATTATCATTTAGCGGGCCTCGGATGTATTTT. Amino acid sequence: CASSLLSFSGPRMYF.

The CDR3 loop is CASSQDAQSHYGYTF. In DNA form, the CDR3 reads TGTGCCAGCAGCCAAGATGCCCAGTCCCACTATGGCTACACCTTC. The genes are TRBV14 and TRBJ1-2; D gene unclear. The CDR3 covers 15 residues. Per the germline V gene, CDR1 is SGHDN and CDR2 is FVKESK. V lost 0 bases and J lost 3, with 11 bases in between.

The V call is TRBV30, the J call TRBJ2-5; 7 bases map to TRBD1. J was trimmed by 1 base and V by 3 bases; bases with no gene match: 5. The CDR3 totals 14 residues. Germline V gene sequence: CDR1 GTSNPN, CDR2 SVGIG (reference sequence). Written as DNA, the CDR3 is TGTGCCTGGAGCTCGACAGGGCCCCAAGAGACCCAGTACTTC. Protein sequence: CAWSSTGPQETQYF.

This clone has a single count. CDR3: CASSTRTGTAQYF. The DNA for the CDR3 is TGTGCCAGCAGTACCCGAACCGGGACTGCGCAGTACTTC. The chain joins TRBV12-3 or TRBV12-4 to TRBJ2-7; possibly TRBD2 for D (6 bases). V was trimmed by 5 bases and J by 9 bases, leaving 17 bases between them. The CDR3 runs to 13 residues.

V is TRBV5-1 and J is TRBJ2-5; 11 positions match TRBD1. There are 15 residues in the CDR3. V trimming: 4 bases; J trimming: 5 bases; junction bases outside the gene matches: 7. Germline loops: CDR1 SGHRS, CDR2 YFSETQ. CDR3 sequence: CASSPGTGGKETQYF. DNA for the CDR3: TGCGCCAGCAGCCCCGGGACAGGGGGGAAGGAGACCCAGTACTTC.

This clone showed up just once. The genes are TRBV27 and TRBJ1-3, with TRBD1 as a possible D gene (6 bases). This CDR3 spans 15 amino acids. Trimming stripped 1 base from V and 8 bases from J, with 15 bases between. CDR1 is MNHEY, CDR2 SMNVEV, per germline (reference sequence). The CDR3 here is CASSLWAGERDTIYF. DNA of the CDR3: TGTGCCAGCAGTTTATGGGCAGGGGAGAGGGACACCATATATTTT.

V is TRBV6-5 and J is TRBJ1-2; no definite D call. The CDR3 contains 12 residues. V was trimmed by 4 bases and J by 3 bases, leaving 6 bases between them. CDR1 is MNHEY and CDR2 is SVGAGI in the germline V gene. This CDR3 reads CASSWRDYGYTF. CDR3 nucleotide sequence: TGTGCCAGCAGTTGGAGAGACTATGGCTACACCTTC.

This clone was recorded once. The chain has TRBV7-9 and TRBJ1-5; tentative D call: TRBD1 (6 bases). This CDR3 has 15 residues. Germline V CDR1 and CDR2: SEHNR, FQNEAQ (reference sequence). V lost 1 base and J lost 3, with 10 bases in between. DNA for the CDR3: TGTGCCAGCAGCTTAGTGGGGGGGGCCAATCAGCCCCAGCATTTT. This translates into CASSLVGGANQPQHF.

The rearrangement uses TRBV7-2 and TRBJ2-5; D is unclear. The CDR3 runs to 13 residues. V was pared by 1 base and J by 4 bases, with 7 bases between. Germline loops: CDR1 SGHTA, CDR2 FQGNSA. The CDR3 DNA reads TGTGCCAGCAGCTTAGATCCCCGAGAGACCCAGTACTTC. Translated: CASSLDPRETQYF.

This clone was counted many times. The same CDR3 is also encoded by other DNA sequences in this sample. The J gene is TRBJ2-4, the V gene TRBV7-3; 7 bases align to TRBD2. V lost 2 bases and J lost 5; bases outside the gene matches: 0. Germline-derived CDR1 and CDR2 are SGHTA and FQGTGA. The CDR3 length is 13 residues. CDR3 sequence reads: CASSLGGENIQYF. Here the CDR3 DNA reads TGTGCCAGCAGCTTAGGGGGGGAAAACATTCAGTACTTC.

The chain couples TRBV7-9 to TRBJ1-1; D call uncertain. The CDR3 is made up of 14 amino acids. Germline V gene sequence: CDR1 SEHNR, CDR2 FQNEAQ (reference sequence). The germline V and J ends were trimmed by 5 bases and 7 bases, with 17 bases remaining between them. The CDR3 loop reads CASSASGFVDEAFF. The DNA for the CDR3 is TGTGCCAGCAGCGCCTCGGGTTTTGTTGATGAAGCTTTCTTT. Using reference TRBV7-9 and TRBJ1-1 for the parts outside the CDR3, the full variable domain is DTGVSQNPRHKITKRGQNVTFRCDPISEHNRLYWYRQTLGQGPEFLTYFQNEAQLEKSRLLSDRFSAERPKGSFSTLEIQRTEQGDSAMYLCASSASGFVDEAFFGQGTRLTVV.

CDR3 bases: TGCGCCAGCAGCCAAGGGGGCGTTCGCACTGAAGCTTTCTTT. Protein product: CASSQGGVRTEAFF. The chain links TRBV4-3 to TRBJ1-1, with D tentatively TRBD1 (5 bases). CDR1 and CDR2 from the germline V gene are LGHNA and YSLEER. Trimming pared 1 base from V and 4 bases from J, leaving 10 bases between. The CDR3 covers 14 residues.

This clone came up a few times. The chain couples TRBV20-1 to TRBJ1-5; no clear D. With 3 bases removed from V and 1 base from J, the gap between germline ends came to 13 bases. CDR1 is DFQATT and CDR2 is SNEGSKA in the germline V gene (reference sequence). There are 15 residues in the CDR3. CDR3 sequence: CSASVFGSSNQPQHF. DNA for the CDR3: TGCAGTGCTAGTGTGTTTGGCTCGAGCAATCAGCCCCAGCATTTT.

The V and J genes are TRBV5-1 and TRBJ2-1, with TRBD2 matching 9 bases. CDR1 SGHRS and CDR2 YFSETQ come from the germline V gene. This CDR3 comprises 15 residues. Trimming took 4 bases from V and 7 from J; bases not matched to a gene: 9. In DNA form, the CDR3 reads TGCGCCAGCAGCAACCCTAGCGGGAAAGGTAATGAGCAGTTCTTC. It yields the protein CASSNPSGKGNEQFF.

This chain uses TRBV28 with TRBJ1-5, with D possibly TRBD1 on 6 matching bases. The CDR3 loop spans 14 amino acids. Between the trimmed V and J ends, which lost 4 bases and 6 bases, there was a span of 13 bases. Germline V gene sequence: CDR1 MDHEN, CDR2 SYDVKM. CDR3 nucleotides: TGTGCCAGCAGTTGGGGGCCCTTAACTCAGCCCCAGCATTTT. This gives the protein CASSWGPLTQPQHF.

The chain has TRBV3-1 (or the pseudogene TRBV3-2) and TRBJ1-2, with 7 bases matching TRBD1. Germline V CDR1 and CDR2: LGHDT, YNNKEL (reference sequence). The CDR3 is 14 amino acids. Trimming removed 4 bases from V and 2 bases from J; junction bases left unmatched: 4. CDR3 region: CASSLGTVNYGYTF. DNA of the CDR3: TGTGCCAGCAGCCTAGGGACAGTGAACTATGGCTACACCTTC.

This clone has only one observation. The same CDR3 arises from other DNA sequences in this sample as well. The chain is built from TRBV7-9 and TRBJ2-7, with D unresolved. CDR3 length equals 11 residues. V dropped 5 bases and J dropped 4 bases, with 6 bases sitting between them. Germline V gene sequence: CDR1 SEHNR, CDR2 FQNEAQ (reference sequence). The DNA for the CDR3 is TGTGCCAGCAGCCCCCTTTACGAGCAGTACTTC. It yields the protein CASSPLYEQYF.

This chain links TRBV2 with TRBJ2-2; TRBD2 matches 10 bases. Trimming took 4 bases from V and 6 from J; bases not matched to a gene: 11. The CDR3 covers 17 residues. Germline V gives CDR1 SNHLY, CDR2 FYNNEI. The CDR3 protein is CASSASSGGLGAGELFF. In nucleotides, the CDR3 is TGTGCCAGCAGTGCCTCTAGCGGGGGCCTAGGGGCCGGGGAGCTGTTTTTT.

V gene TRBV2 combines with J gene TRBJ1-6; no firm D call. The V gene lost 8 bases and the J gene lost 1 base, with 9 bases spanning the gap. The CDR3 runs to 14 residues. Germline CDR1 SNHLY, CDR2 FYNNEI. CDR3 DNA: TGTGCCAGCTCCCCGAGGTCCTATAATTCACCCCTCCACTTT. Encoded protein: CASSPRSYNSPLHF.

For the CDR3, the DNA is TGTGCCAGCAGCTTCGGAGGGGAGGCAGGTGGCTACACCTTC. Translated: CASSFGGEAGGYTF. This chain joins TRBV7-9 and TRBJ1-2, with D maybe TRBD1 (5 bases). The CDR3 contains 14 residues. Germline V gene sequence: CDR1 SEHNR, CDR2 FQNEAQ (reference sequence). Trimming pared 3 bases from V and 7 bases from J, leaving 15 bases between.

This chain links TRBV6-5 with TRBJ2-2; D perhaps matches TRBD2 (5 bases). With 5 bases removed from V and 6 bases from J, the gap between germline ends came to 7 bases. Per germline, CDR1 MNHEY and CDR2 SVGAGI. The CDR3 runs 12 residues. This chain's CDR3 is CASSTRAGELFF. The CDR3, as DNA: TGTGCCAGCAGTACGCGGGCCGGGGAGCTGTTTTTT.